One TCR beta chain is described in this entry. The antigen is undetermined. The sorted Tregs were CD4+CD25+CD127-/low cells. Findings and caveats of the study: Tumor Tregs overlapped most with tumor, then blood, naive CD4+ cells.

TCRdb re-called the 5' RACE reads with MiXCR, one entry per CDR3 protein. The repertoire has 7,800 or so distinct CDR3 sequences, approximately 70% of them found once; the top ten carry around 4.1%. The germline CDR1 and CDR2 sequences are SGHDT and YYEEEE. The CDR3 contains 13 residues. The V and J ends lost 4 bases and 15 bases respectively, with 20 bases between them. The sequence was collected from a female donor with breast cancer. The sequenced sample was tumor-infiltrating Tregs sorted from the breast tumor. The genes are TRBV5-6 and TRBJ2-1; D perhaps matches TRBD2 (5 bases). For the CDR3, the DNA is TGTGCCAGCAGCACCAAGGGCGGGTCCCAGTCGTTCTTC. Translating it yields CASSTKGGSQSFF.